This T cell receptor (beta chain) derives from a study of regulatory T cells in long-lasting Graves disease. Notes on the study in general: The work looked only at peripheral blood and did not look at thyroid tissue.

This clonotype was picked up a small number of times. As yet, its antigen is unknown. There are 13 residues in the CDR3. CDR1 and CDR2 from the germline V gene are SNHLY and FYNNEI. V lost 7 bases and J lost 7; bases outside the gene matches: 2. This sample's time point: newly diagnosed GD, antithyroid drugs for less than 3 months. There was RNA extracted from PBMCs, and the TCR library was made from it. According to the study, TCR beta libraries were built with iRepertoire HTBI primers and CDR3-region Arm-PCR. Per the authors' pipeline: The samples yielded fewer than 75 TRBV and 14 TRBJ segments. Each CDR3 protein is one row after TCRdb ran MiXCR on the multiplex PCR reads. What appears here as the V and J calls and clone size reflects TCRdb's work, not the paper's. The table shows about 610,000 distinct CDR3 sequences, with roughly 16% occurring only once. These records were also assigned to another study, of T cells in Graves' hyperthyroidism and ophthalmopathy. As reported in that work: Most thyroid clonotypes expanded above 0.001 were also detected in blood.

The input for sequencing was peripheral blood mononuclear cells (PBMCs), taken at new diagnosis, from a patient treated with antithyroid drugs. This chain connects TRBV2 to TRBJ1-6; 9 bases agree with TRBD1. This receptor was identified in a man between 18 and 29 years old with Graves disease. CDR3 amino acids: CASMGTGNSPLHF. CDR3 DNA: TGTGCCAGCATGGGGACAGGGAATTCACCCCTCCACTTT.